The present T cell receptor beta chain was sequenced within a study of blood T cell repertoires in COVID-19. Study details: Sites in the United States, Italy and Spain provided acute and convalescent COVID-19 samples. Nucleic acid was either cDNA or gDNA, and it came from T cells, B-cell-depleted T cells, or PBMCs.

Patients in Seattle were enrolled during active infection, then followed longitudinally. Method: immunoSEQ multiplex PCR; TCRdb's copy keeps in-frame clones and lacks some. The table shows roughly 230,000 clones, with around 89% occurring only once. This sequence originates from a woman aged 55-70 years with COVID-19, enrolled during active disease. The sequencing input was peripheral blood.

CDR3 loop: CASSLVGNYGYTF. The CDR3 DNA reads as TGTGCCAGCAGCTTGGTGGGCAACTATGGCTACACCTTC. The chain links TRBV5-4 to TRBJ1-2; D remains unclear. There are 13 residues in the CDR3. Per germline, CDR1 SGHNT and CDR2 YYREEE (reference sequence). V was clipped by 0 bases and J by 2 bases, with 5 bases between them.